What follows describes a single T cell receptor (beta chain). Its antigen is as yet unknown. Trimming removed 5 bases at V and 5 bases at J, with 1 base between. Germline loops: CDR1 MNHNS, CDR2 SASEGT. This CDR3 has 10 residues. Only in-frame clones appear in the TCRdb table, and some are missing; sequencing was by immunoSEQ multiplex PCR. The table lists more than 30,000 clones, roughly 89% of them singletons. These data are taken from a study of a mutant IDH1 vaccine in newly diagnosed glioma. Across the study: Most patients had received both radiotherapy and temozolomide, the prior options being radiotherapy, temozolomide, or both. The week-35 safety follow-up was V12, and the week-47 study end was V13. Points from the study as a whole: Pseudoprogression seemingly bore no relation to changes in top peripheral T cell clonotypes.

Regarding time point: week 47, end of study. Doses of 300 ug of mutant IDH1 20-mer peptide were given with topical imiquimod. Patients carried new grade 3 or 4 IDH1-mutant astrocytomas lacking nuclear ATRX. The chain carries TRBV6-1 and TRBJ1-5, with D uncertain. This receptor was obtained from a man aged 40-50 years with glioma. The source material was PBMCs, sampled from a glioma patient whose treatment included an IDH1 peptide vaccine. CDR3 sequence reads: CASSYQPQHF. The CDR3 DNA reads TGTGCCAGCAGTTATCAGCCCCAGCATTTT.